Listed here are 9 T cell receptor beta chains from one sample, sequenced in a study of Ad26.COV2.S vaccination and SARS-CoV-2 variants. Treatment specified: roughly 20 received Ad26.COV2.S at low or high dose, single or two shots; about 5 received placebo; per-sample allocation not given. Samples were taken on day 63 after the first vaccine or placebo injection. This table comes from immunoSEQ multiplex PCR, and its TCRdb copy is limited to in-frame clones, with some not included. This table holds hundreds of thousands of clones, about 90% found once. Sequenced here: peripheral blood, sampled in a trial of Ad26.COV2.S vaccine versus placebo. The receptor set was obtained from a person between 18 and 65 years old who received the Ad26.COV2.S COVID-19 vaccine or a placebo.

The chain employs TRBV25-1 and TRBJ2-3; 8 nucleotides line up with TRBD2. Per the germline V gene, CDR1 is MGHDK and CDR2 is SYGVNS. V lost 1 base and J lost 1; bases outside the gene matches: 7. The CDR3 totals 17 residues. CDR3 nucleotide sequence: TGTGCCAGCAGTGAATTGATGGGGCGGGGGGGCACAGATACGCAGTATTTT. It translates to CASSELMGRGGTDTQYF.

The J gene is TRBJ2-1, the V gene TRBV28; 9 positions agree with TRBD2. From germline, CDR1 is MDHEN and CDR2 SYDVKM. The V and J ends lost 9 bases and 2 bases, in that order; junction bases with no gene match: 5. This CDR3 contains 14 residues. CDR3 coding DNA: TGTGCCAGTTATAGCGGGGGAACCTACAATGAGCAGTTCTTC. As protein: CASYSGGTYNEQFF.

The chain links TRBV9 to TRBJ1-3; no reliable D call. This CDR3 contains 13 residues. Trimming removed 1 base at V and 0 bases at J, with 2 bases between. Germline CDR1 SGDLS, CDR2 YYNGEE. DNA of the CDR3: TGTGCCAGCAGCGTAAGCTCTGGAAACACCATATATTTT. Amino acid sequence: CASSVSSGNTIYF.

V usage is TRBV11-2 and J usage is TRBJ2-5, with 9 bases matching TRBD2. Germline V gene data show CDR1 as SGHAT and CDR2 as FQNNGV. Unmatched junction bases numbered 8, after V lost 1 base and J lost 5 bases. CDR3 length: 16 residues. The CDR3 reads CASSLVGGGDSETQYF. CDR3 bases: TGTGCCAGCAGCTTAGTTGGCGGGGGGGATTCGGAGACCCAGTACTTC.

The chain is built from TRBV5-5 and TRBJ1-2; D unclear. Per germline, CDR1 SGHKS and CDR2 YYEKEE (reference sequence). The length of the CDR3 is 15 residues. The V gene lost 1 base and the J gene lost 1 base, with 11 bases spanning the gap. This chain's CDR3 is CASSLLTDFNYGYTF. CDR3 bases: TGTGCCAGCAGCTTGCTGACGGATTTTAACTATGGCTACACCTTC.

This clone occurred a few times. The chain couples TRBV30 to TRBJ2-7, with no clear D. V was clipped by 3 bases and J by 2 bases, with 8 bases between them. Per the germline V gene, CDR1 is GTSNPN and CDR2 is SVGIG (reference sequence). The CDR3 totals 12 residues. CDR3 in DNA: TGTGCCTGGAGGGATAGGGCCTACGAGCAGTACTTC. Protein sequence: CAWRDRAYEQYF.

V gene TRBV6-2 or TRBV6-3 combines with J gene TRBJ1-2, with D perhaps TRBD1 (6 bases). Trimming cost V 7 bases and J 4 bases, with 19 bases left between them. Germline loops: CDR1 MNHEY, CDR2 SVGEGT. This CDR3 comprises 15 residues. The CDR3: CASIPGDLVFYGYTF. The DNA of the CDR3 is TGTGCCAGCATCCCAGGGGACCTTGTCTTCTATGGCTACACCTTC.

The chain couples TRBV6-5 to TRBJ2-1, with TRBD1 as a possible D gene (6 bases). Germline V gives CDR1 MNHEY, CDR2 SVGAGI. The CDR3 is 14 amino acids. The V end was cut by 8 bases, the J end by 4 bases, with 15 bases between. CDR3 DNA sequence: TGTGCCAGCCACACTCAGGGGCTGTACAATGAGCAGTTCTTC. Translation gives CASHTQGLYNEQFF.

This chain's CDR3 is CAWSRAVPGQGTNEKLFF. The CDR3 coding sequence is TGTGCCTGGAGTCGTGCAGTCCCGGGACAGGGGACTAATGAAAAACTGTTTTTT. V is TRBV30 and J is TRBJ1-4, with 10 bases lining up with TRBD1. Germline V gene lookup returns CDR1 GTSNPN and CDR2 SVGIG (reference sequence). The CDR3 runs to 18 residues. Trimming took 2 bases from V and 2 from J; bases not matched to a gene: 11.